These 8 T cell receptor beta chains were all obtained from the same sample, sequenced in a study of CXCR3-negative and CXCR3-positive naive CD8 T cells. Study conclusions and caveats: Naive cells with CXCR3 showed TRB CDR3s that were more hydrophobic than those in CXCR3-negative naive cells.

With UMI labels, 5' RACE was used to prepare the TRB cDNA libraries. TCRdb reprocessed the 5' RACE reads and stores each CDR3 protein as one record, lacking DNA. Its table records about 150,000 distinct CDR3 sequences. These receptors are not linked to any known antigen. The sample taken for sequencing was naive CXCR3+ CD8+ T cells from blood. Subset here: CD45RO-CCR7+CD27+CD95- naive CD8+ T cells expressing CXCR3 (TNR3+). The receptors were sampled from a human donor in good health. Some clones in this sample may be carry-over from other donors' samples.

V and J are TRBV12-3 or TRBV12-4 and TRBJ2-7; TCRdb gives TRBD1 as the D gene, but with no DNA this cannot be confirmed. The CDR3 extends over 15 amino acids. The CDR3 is CASSLVRDGPYEQYF.

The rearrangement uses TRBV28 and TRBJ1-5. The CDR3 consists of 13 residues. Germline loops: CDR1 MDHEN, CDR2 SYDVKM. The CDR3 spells CASKVAGPQPQHF.

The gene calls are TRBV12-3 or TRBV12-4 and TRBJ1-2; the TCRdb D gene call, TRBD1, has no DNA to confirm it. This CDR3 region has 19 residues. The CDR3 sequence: CASSLIGGKIAFLNYGYTF.

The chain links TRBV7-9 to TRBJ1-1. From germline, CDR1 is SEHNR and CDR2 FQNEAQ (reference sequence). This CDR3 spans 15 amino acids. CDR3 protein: CASSKVGGGDTEAFF. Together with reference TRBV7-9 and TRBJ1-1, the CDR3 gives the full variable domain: DTGVSQNPRHKITKRGQNVTFRCDPISEHNRLYWYRQTLGQGPEFLTYFQNEAQLEKSRLLSDRFSAERPKGSFSTLEIQRTEQGDSAMYLCASSKVGGGDTEAFFGQGTRLTVV.

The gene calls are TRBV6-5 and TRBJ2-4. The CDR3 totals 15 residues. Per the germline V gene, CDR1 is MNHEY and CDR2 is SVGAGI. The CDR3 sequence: CASSLNQLAKNIQYF.

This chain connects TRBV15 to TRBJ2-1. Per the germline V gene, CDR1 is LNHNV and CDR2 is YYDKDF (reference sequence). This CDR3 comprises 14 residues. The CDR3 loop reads CATSRGSSYNEQFF.

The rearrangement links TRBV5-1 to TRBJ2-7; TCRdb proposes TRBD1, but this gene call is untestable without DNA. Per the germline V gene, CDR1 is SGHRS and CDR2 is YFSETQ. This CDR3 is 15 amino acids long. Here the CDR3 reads CASSLAGQGVYEQYF.

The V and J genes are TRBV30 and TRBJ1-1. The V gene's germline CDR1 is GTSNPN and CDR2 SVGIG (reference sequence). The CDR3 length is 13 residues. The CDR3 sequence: CASHPDGFTEAFF.